The T cell receptor (beta chain) described here comes from a study of T cell changes during pregnancy in multiple sclerosis. V lost 3 bases, J lost 4 bases, and 15 bases lay in between. CDR1 and CDR2 from the germline V gene are MNHEY and SMNVEV (reference sequence). The length of the CDR3 is 15 residues. Profiling relied on immunoSEQ multiplex PCR, and the TCRdb table lists in-frame clones only, not all of them. The sample has 40,000 to 50,000 clones, around 93% seen once. Source: CD4+ T cells from peripheral blood mononuclear cells, taken in the third trimester of pregnancy. The chain links TRBV27 to TRBJ1-2, with D maybe TRBD1 (6 bases). The clonotype was recovered from a female donor with multiple sclerosis, enrolled in a pregnancy study. CDR3 coding DNA: TGTGCCAGCAGTTTCCGGGGGGGCCAAGGCTATGGCTACACCTTC. Protein product: CASSFRGGQGYGYTF.